This T cell receptor (beta chain) was recorded in a study of immune evolution from preneoplasia to lung adenocarcinoma. Study observations and caveats: From normal lung to invasive adenocarcinoma, top clone frequencies appeared to decrease.

Histologic diagnosis was independently verified by two lung pathologists. The CDR3 length is 17 residues. The V gene's germline CDR1 is LGHNA and CDR2 YNFKEQ. Trimming removed 5 bases from V and 5 bases from J; junction bases left unmatched: 10. In regard to this clone: Its antigen is not known.

Assay: immunoSEQ multiplex PCR; the TCRdb copy retains only in-frame clones and omits some. Here the sample spans approximately 5,000 clones, 86% being singletons. The chain uses TRBV4-2 and TRBJ2-1, with 12 nucleotides matching TRBD1. The source of this sequence is a person aged 50-70 years with lung adenocarcinoma. The sequencing sample was made of FFPE invasive lung adenocarcinoma tissue. CDR3 sequence reads: CASSFRDGTGGNNEQFF. The CDR3 nucleotides read TGTGCCAGCAGCTTCCGAGACGGGACAGGGGGCAACAATGAGCAGTTCTTC.